These T cell receptor beta chains were read from a single sample in a study of OX40 agonist ivuxolimab in advanced cancers. The method was immunoSEQ multiplex PCR; TCRdb's version includes in-frame clones alone and lacks a portion of them. The sample has tens of thousands of clones; about 90% are singletons. The sequenced sample was CD4+ or CD8+ T cells sorted from blood, obtained in a trial of the OX40 agonist ivuxolimab. Every receptor here comes from an adult with an advanced solid tumor such as melanoma, head and neck, liver or kidney cancer. Both conserved end residues are trimmed from each CDR3. Only some rows state a clone size, as once, few, many or a class for expanded clones.

v_call	clone_size	j_call	cdr3_aa
TRBV9	-	TRBJ2-1	ASSVVPGGGRVSEQF
TRBV19	-	TRBJ1-5	ASSTGQGFNQPQH
TRBV5-1	-	TRBJ2-2	ASSSLGGPGELF
TRBV19	-	TRBJ2-1	ASSMVGLGLIHEQF
TRBV7-3	-	TRBJ2-1	ASSLTDTSYNEQF
TRBV25-1	-	TRBJ2-1	ASSQEGLAGVRHQF
TRBV7-3	-	TRBJ2-1	ASSVAGVNYNEQF
TRBV28	-	TRBJ1-5	ASSPGTRSNQPQH
TRBV4-1	-	TRBJ2-1	ASSQEERGRGYNEQF
TRBV30	-	TRBJ1-3	AWIGQGGNTIY
TRBV5-6	-	TRBJ2-7	ASSLDPGTGSHEQY
TRBV5-6	once	TRBJ1-5	ASSAGGDSNQPQH
TRBV29-1	-	TRBJ2-3	SVEDRGMGHSTDTQY
TRBV19	-	TRBJ2-3	ASTTSGSATQY
TRBV19	-	TRBJ1-6	ASSWETRSRNSPLH
TRBV28	-	TRBJ2-5	ASGRGGKETQY
TRBV7-2	-	TRBJ1-2	ASSLGIYGYT
TRBV4-1	-	TRBJ1-2	ASSQDDRNYGYT
TRBV7-2	-	TRBJ2-7	ASSPTPGQGSYEQY
TRBV7-2	few	TRBJ2-7	ASSFGAGGTPYEQY
TRBV9	-	TRBJ1-2	ASSVAPGYYGYT
TRBV2	-	TRBJ2-2	ASRPGGFGTGELF
TRBV18	-	TRBJ1-4	ASSPTGTNEKLF
TRBV2	-	TRBJ2-2	ASSRSRQGNTGELF
TRBV11-2	-	TRBJ2-7	ASSLGTGAFYEQY
TRBV29-1	-	TRBJ2-3	SVGLTRTDTQY
TRBV4-3	-	TRBJ2-7	ASSQEVSGETYEQY
TRBV11-2	-	TRBJ2-3	ASVAPRHPLPTDTQY
TRBV30	-	TRBJ1-4	AWAGTANEKLF
TRBV6-6	-	TRBJ2-7	ASSAGPSYEQY
TRBV6-6	-	TRBJ2-1	ASGSGQGMTEQF
TRBV9	-	TRBJ2-1	ASSGSSPVGTGTTSSSYNEQF
TRBV19	-	TRBJ2-3	ASANLDTQY
TRBV12-5	-	TRBJ1-1	ASGSGTGGEAF
TRBV19	-	TRBJ2-7	ASSASGGPFEQY
TRBV7-9	-	TRBJ2-7	ASSFGRAAAEY
TRBV10-2	-	TRBJ2-5	ASSEGLQFLWQETQY
TRBV4-2	-	TRBJ2-1	ASSQDWTGALNEQF
TRBV6-5	-	TRBJ1-6	ASGQANSPLH
TRBV27	-	TRBJ2-1	ASSTPSGGYDEQF
TRBV19	-	TRBJ2-2	ASSIQSGSNTGELF
TRBV5-6	-	TRBJ1-2	ASSLRGDRNYGYT
TRBV30	-	TRBJ2-5	AWSRAALGTTQY
TRBV27	once	TRBJ2-2	ASSFLTSGYGELF
TRBV20-1	-	TRBJ2-3	SASQGDTQY
TRBV5-1	once	TRBJ2-7	ASSPNTGYSYEQY
TRBV2	-	TRBJ2-5	ASSELGGETQY
TRBV4-2	-	TRBJ2-5	ASSPRVAQQETQY